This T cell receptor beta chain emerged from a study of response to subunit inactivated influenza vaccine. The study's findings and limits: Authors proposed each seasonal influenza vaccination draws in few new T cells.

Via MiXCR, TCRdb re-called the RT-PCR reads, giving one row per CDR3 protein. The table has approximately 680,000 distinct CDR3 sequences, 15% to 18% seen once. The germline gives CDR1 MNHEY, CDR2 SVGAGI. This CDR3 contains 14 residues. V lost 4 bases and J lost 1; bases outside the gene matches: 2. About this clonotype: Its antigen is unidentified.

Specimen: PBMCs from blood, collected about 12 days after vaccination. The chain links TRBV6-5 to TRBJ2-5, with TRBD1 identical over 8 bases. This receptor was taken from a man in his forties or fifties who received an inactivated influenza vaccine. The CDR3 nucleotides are TGTGCCAGCAGTTCGGACAGGGCCCAAGAGACCCAGTACTTC. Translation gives CASSSDRAQETQYF.